Listed below are T cell receptor beta chains from one sample, sequenced in a study of cytomegalovirus exposure and HLA in healthy donors. TCRdb's copy holds only in-frame clones and misses some; the assay was immunoSEQ multiplex PCR. The data hold 150,000 to 200,000 clones, with 70% observed a single time. Sequencing was done on a sample of PBMCs. The receptors shown here come from a man younger than 35 in good health and CMV-seropositive. CDR3s include the opening cysteine and the closing phenylalanine or tryptophan. A D gene is named only where the DNA matches it firmly. Clone size is stated in some rows and not others, as once, few, many or a class when expanded.

V	D	size	J	DNA	CDR3
TRBV2	TRBD1	NA	TRBJ1-2	TGTGCCAGCAGCCCGGGACAGGGATATGGCTACACCTTC	CASSPGQGYGYTF
TRBV28	NA	NA	TRBJ2-6	TGTGCCACCGACATCCTCGCCGGCGTCCTGACTTTC	CATDILAGVLTF
TRBV27	NA	NA	TRBJ2-2	TGTGCCAGCAGTTTTTATCCGCGGAACACCGGGGAGCTGTTTTTT	CASSFYPRNTGELFF
TRBV4-2	NA	NA	TRBJ1-4	TGTGCCAGCAGCCAAGATCGGGACATCGAAAAACTGTTTTTT	CASSQDRDIEKLFF
TRBV12-1	NA	once	TRBJ1-1	TGTGCCAGCAGCTCCCGAGGGACAGGGGAGGGAAAGGACACTGAAGCTTTCTTT	CASSSRGTGEGKDTEAFF
TRBV5-4	NA	NA	TRBJ2-3	TGTGCCAGCAGCCGATCCGGGGGCACAGATACGCAGTATTTT	CASSRSGGTDTQYF
TRBV6-6	TRBD1	NA	TRBJ1-5	TGTGCCAGCAGTTACTCGAGACAGGGAAATCAGCCCCAGCATTTT	CASSYSRQGNQPQHF
TRBV2	NA	NA	TRBJ2-5	TGTGCCAGCAGTGACCCGGGTAGTACGCTAGGAGAGACCCAGTACTTC	CASSDPGSTLGETQYF
TRBV5-1	NA	NA	TRBJ2-1	TGCGCCAGCAGCTTGGACGGGAGAAACGACAATGAGCAGTTCTTC	CASSLDGRNDNEQFF
TRBV5-6	TRBD1	few	TRBJ1-1	TGTGCCAGCAGCAACAGGGGGGGAACTGAAGCTTTCTTT	CASSNRGGTEAFF
TRBV5-4	NA	NA	TRBJ2-1	TGTGCCAGCAGCTTGGCGGGAGAGCAGTTCTTC	CASSLAGEQFF
TRBV6-5	NA	NA	TRBJ2-2	TGTGCCAGCCGTACAGAAACGAACACCGGGGAGCTGTTTTTT	CASRTETNTGELFF
TRBV5-1	TRBD2	few	TRBJ2-1	TGCGCCAGCAGCTTGTTAGGGACTAGCGCCAATGAGCAGTTCTTC	CASSLLGTSANEQFF
TRBV19	TRBD1	NA	TRBJ2-5	TGTGCCAGTAGTACGGGGACAGGGGGTTACCAAGAGACCCAGTACTTC	CASSTGTGGYQETQYF
TRBV20-1	NA	NA	TRBJ1-2	TGCAGTTCGGGACACGCCTATGGCTACACCTTC	CSSGHAYGYTF
TRBV9	TRBD1	NA	TRBJ2-3	TGTGCCAGCAGCGAACAGGGGTGGACTAGCACAGATACGCAGTATTTT	CASSEQGWTSTDTQYF
TRBV7-2	TRBD1	NA	TRBJ1-5	TGTGCCGGCAGCCTAGCGATGGGACAGCTCCAGCATTTT	CAGSLAMGQLQHF
TRBV5-1	TRBD1	NA	TRBJ1-1	TGCGCCAGCAGCGCCCGACAGGGGCGAGGTACTGAAGCTTTCTTT	CASSARQGRGTEAFF
TRBV15	NA	once	TRBJ1-1	TGTGCCACCAGCTTATTGAACACTGAAGCTTTCTTT	CATSLLNTEAFF
TRBV27	TRBD2	few	TRBJ2-3	TGTGCCAGCAGTTTAAATGGCGGGAGCCCAATTGAAACGCAGTATTTT	CASSLNGGSPIETQYF
TRBV7-6	NA	NA	TRBJ2-1	TGTGCCAGCAGCTTAGCGTTATCGGCGCAGGCCATCTCCTACAATGAGCAGTTCTTC	CASSLALSAQAISYNEQFF
TRBV5-1	TRBD1	NA	TRBJ2-2	TGCGCCAGCAGCTTTGGGCCAGGGGGAACCGGGGAGCTGTTTTTT	CASSFGPGGTGELFF
TRBV10-3	NA	NA	TRBJ2-2	TGTGCCATCAGTGTTCCGACAGGGGAGCTGTTTTTT	CAISVPTGELFF
TRBV28	TRBD1	NA	TRBJ1-5	TGTGCCAGCAGTGCGGGACAGGGGCCCAGTCAGCCCCAGCATTTT	CASSAGQGPSQPQHF
TRBV19	TRBD1	NA	TRBJ1-1	TGTGCCAGTAGTCCTTATCCCGGGACAGGGGCCAGGAAAACTGAAGCTTTCTTT	CASSPYPGTGARKTEAFF
TRBV28	TRBD1	NA	TRBJ1-3	TGTGCCAGCAGGTGGACAGGGGCCACTGGAAACACCATATATTTT	CASRWTGATGNTIYF
TRBV6-6	TRBD1	few	TRBJ1-2	TGTGCCAGCAGGGGACAGGGGATTAACTATGGCTACACCTTC	CASRGQGINYGYTF
TRBV28	NA	NA	TRBJ1-2	TGTGCCAGCACCTTAGAGGCAGGGCGAAACTATGGCTACACCTTC	CASTLEAGRNYGYTF
TRBV2	NA	few	TRBJ1-6	TGTGCCAGCAGTGCTGAGATATCGGGGAATTCACCCCTCCACTTT	CASSAEISGNSPLHF
TRBV5-1	TRBD1	NA	TRBJ1-1	TGCGCCAGCAGCCCCGGACAGGGGCGGACTGAAGCTTTCTTT	CASSPGQGRTEAFF
TRBV28	NA	few	TRBJ1-2	TGTGCGGCCGATCGATCTAACTATGGCTACACCTTC	CAADRSNYGYTF
TRBV27	TRBD2	NA	TRBJ2-1	TGTGCCAGCAGTCCTATAGCGGGGGGCTCCTACAATGAGCAGTTCTTC	CASSPIAGGSYNEQFF
TRBV7-9	TRBD1	NA	TRBJ1-1	TGTGCCAGCAGCTTAGCCGGAACAGGGGGAGCTTTCTTT	CASSLAGTGGAFF
TRBV30	NA	NA	TRBJ1-1	TGTGCCTGGAGTGTGCAGGCCCTATACACTGAAGCTTTCTTT	CAWSVQALYTEAFF
TRBV28	TRBD1	few	TRBJ1-6	TGTGCCGGACAGGATAATTCACCCCTCCACTTT	CAGQDNSPLHF
TRBV11-3	NA	few	TRBJ2-2	TGTGCCAGCAGCTATCGGCGGGACGGGGAGCTGTTTTTT	CASSYRRDGELFF
TRBV19	TRBD2	few	TRBJ2-2	TGTGCCAGTAGCCCGGGGGGTCCTCACGGGGAGCTGTTTTTT	CASSPGGPHGELFF
TRBV6-5	TRBD2	NA	TRBJ2-3	TGTGCCAGCAGTTACAGGCTAGCGGGCACAGATACGCAGTATTTT	CASSYRLAGTDTQYF
TRBV30	TRBD1	few	TRBJ1-5	TGTGCCTGGAGTAGGGGGCAGAGGGGCAATCAGCCCCAGCATTTT	CAWSRGQRGNQPQHF
TRBV9	NA	NA	TRBJ1-1	TGTGCCAGCAGCTCCTACAGGGAAACTGAAGCTTTCTTT	CASSSYRETEAFF
TRBV27	TRBD1	NA	TRBJ2-6	TGTGCCAGCAGTCCCAGGGTCTCGGGACAGGGTTTCACTGGGGCCAACGTCCTGACTTTC	CASSPRVSGQGFTGANVLTF
TRBV7-2	TRBD1	NA	TRBJ2-2	TGTGCCAGCAGCTCCTGGGACAGGTCGGTCGGGGAGCTGTTTTTT	CASSSWDRSVGELFF